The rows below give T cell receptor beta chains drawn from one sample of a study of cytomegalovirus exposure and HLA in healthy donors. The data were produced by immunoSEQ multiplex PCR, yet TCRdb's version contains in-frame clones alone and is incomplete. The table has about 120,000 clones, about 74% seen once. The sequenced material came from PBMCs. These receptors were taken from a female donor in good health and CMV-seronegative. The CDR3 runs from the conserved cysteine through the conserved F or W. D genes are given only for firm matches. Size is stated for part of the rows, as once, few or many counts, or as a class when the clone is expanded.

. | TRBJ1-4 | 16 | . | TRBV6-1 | CASSEAGLATNEKLFF | TGTGCCAGCAGTGAGGCAGGTCTTGCAACTAATGAAAAACTGTTTTTT
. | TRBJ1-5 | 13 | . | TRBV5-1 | CASSLGPNQPQHF | TGCGCCAGCAGCTTGGGTCCTAATCAGCCCCAGCATTTT
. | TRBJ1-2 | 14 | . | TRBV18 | CASSPLPGNYGYTF | TGTGCCAGCTCACCCCTACCGGGGAACTATGGCTACACCTTC
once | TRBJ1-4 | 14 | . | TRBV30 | CAWSWTVNNEKLFF | TGTGCCTGGAGTTGGACAGTAAATAATGAAAAACTGTTTTTT
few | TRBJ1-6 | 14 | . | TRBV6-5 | CASRSDSYNSPLHF | TGTGCCAGCCGATCGGACAGCTATAATTCACCCCTCCACTTT
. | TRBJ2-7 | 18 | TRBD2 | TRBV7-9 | CASSLGVSGGPLGYEQYF | TGTGCCAGCAGCTTAGGGGTTAGCGGGGGCCCCCTTGGGTACGAGCAGTACTTC
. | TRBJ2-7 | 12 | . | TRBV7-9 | CASSSQGFGQYF | TGTGCCAGCAGCTCTCAGGGATTTGGGCAGTACTTC
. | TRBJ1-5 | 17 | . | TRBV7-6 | CASSLESGQNYNQPQHF | TGTGCCAGCAGCTTAGAATCAGGACAGAACTACAATCAGCCCCAGCATTTT
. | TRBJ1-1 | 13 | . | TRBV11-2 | CASSLLANSEAFF | TGTGCCAGCAGCTTATTGGCGAACAGTGAAGCTTTCTTT
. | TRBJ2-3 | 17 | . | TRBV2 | CASSEGWATTDTDTQYF | TGTGCCAGCAGTGAAGGGTGGGCAACCACAGACACAGATACGCAGTATTTT
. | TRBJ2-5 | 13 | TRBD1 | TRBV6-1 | CASSRDREETQYF | TGTGCCAGCAGTCGTGACAGGGAAGAGACCCAGTACTTC
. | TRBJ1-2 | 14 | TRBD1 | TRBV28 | CAVISDRGLYGYTF | TGTGCCGTTATCTCGGACAGGGGACTCTATGGCTACACCTTC
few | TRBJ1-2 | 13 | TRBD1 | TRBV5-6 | CASSRRTGGGYTF | TGTGCCAGCAGCAGACGGACAGGGGGGGGCTACACCTTC
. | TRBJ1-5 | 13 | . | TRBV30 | CAWSVELNQPQHF | TGTGCCTGGAGTGTAGAACTGAATCAGCCCCAGCATTTT
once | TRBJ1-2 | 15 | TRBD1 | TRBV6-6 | CASSFSRAGGNGYTF | TGTGCCAGCAGCTTCTCCCGGGCAGGGGGTAATGGCTACACCTTC
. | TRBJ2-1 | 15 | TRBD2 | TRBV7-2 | CASSYTGTNYNEQFF | TGTGCCAGCAGCTATACCGGGACTAACTACAATGAGCAGTTCTTC
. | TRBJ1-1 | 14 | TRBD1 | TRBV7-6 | CASSLGQGNTEAFF | TGTGCCAGCAGCCTCGGACAGGGAAACACTGAAGCTTTCTTT